The 12 T cell receptor beta chains in this list originate from one sample, sequenced in a study of cytomegalovirus exposure and HLA in healthy donors. The PCR had 60 Vbeta and 13 Jbeta primers. The assay was immunoSEQ multiplex PCR, and TCRdb's table has in-frame clones only and misses some. The sample holds some 190,000 clones; 75% to 90% are singletons and the top ten take 1.2% to 1.5%. The sample was PBMCs. These receptors were obtained from a girl between 10 and 17 years old in good health and CMV-seropositive.

The chain links TRBV11-3 to TRBJ2-1, with TRBD2 identical over 8 bases. This CDR3 spans 13 amino acids. The J segment lost 6 bases and the V segment lost 5 bases, leaving 3 bases of the junction unmatched. From germline, CDR1 is SGHNT and CDR2 YENEEA. CDR3 region: CASSLGLANEQFF. The CDR3 nucleotides are TGTGCCAGCAGCCTAGGACTAGCCAATGAGCAGTTCTTC.

V usage is TRBV29-1 and J usage is TRBJ2-5; 11 positions agree with TRBD2. The germline gives CDR1 SQVTM, CDR2 ANQGSEA. J gave up 4 bases and V 4 bases, and 8 bases lay outside the gene matches. There are 15 residues in the CDR3. The CDR3 DNA follows: TGCAGCGTTGCCAGGACTAGCGGGTTCATAGAGACCCAGTACTTC. Protein sequence: CSVARTSGFIETQYF.

The chain recombines TRBV5-1 with TRBJ1-2; the D gene is possibly TRBD1 (5 bases). CDR1 is SGHRS, CDR2 YFSETQ, per germline. V lost 3 bases to trimming and J lost 4 bases, with 13 bases between them. The CDR3 runs 14 residues. Written as DNA, the CDR3 is TGCGCCAGCAGCTCATCGGGGGGAGGCTATGGCTACACCTTC. It is translated as CASSSSGGGYGYTF.

Comments on this clone: The same CDR3 also results from other DNA sequences found in this sample. The rearrangement links TRBV18 to TRBJ2-1, with 13 positions matching TRBD2. Germline CDR1 KGHSH, CDR2 LQKENI. J was trimmed by 5 bases and V by 6 bases; bases with no gene match: 4. CDR3 size: 15 residues. The CDR3 DNA follows: TGTGCCAGCTCGCCCGGACTAGCGGGGGACAATGAGCAGTTCTTC. Its protein product is CASSPGLAGDNEQFF.

This clone was seen just once. This rearrangement joins TRBV6-1 to TRBJ2-7; D uncertain. CDR3 size: 15 residues. V lost 7 bases and J 3 bases, leaving 19 bases between the germline ends. CDR1 is MNHNS, CDR2 SASEGT, per germline. The CDR3 reads CASTRISGPRYEQYF. In nucleotides, the CDR3 is TGTGCCAGCACTCGTATTTCAGGTCCTCGCTACGAGCAGTACTTC.

The table lists this clone with a count of one. The chain uses TRBV7-9 and TRBJ2-5; 8 bases agree with TRBD1. The CDR3 has 14 amino acids. The V segment lost 5 bases and the J segment 5 bases; nucleotides outside the gene matches: 7. CDR1 and CDR2 from the germline V gene are SEHNR and FQNEAQ (reference sequence). This CDR3 is CASSPDRAQETQYF. The DNA of the CDR3 is TGTGCCAGCAGCCCGGACAGGGCTCAGGAGACCCAGTACTTC. Looking up the rest from reference TRBV7-9 and TRBJ2-5 gives the full variable domain: DTGVSQNPRHKITKRGQNVTFRCDPISEHNRLYWYRQTLGQGPEFLTYFQNEAQLEKSRLLSDRFSAERPKGSFSTLEIQRTEQGDSAMYLCASSPDRAQETQYFGPGTRLLVL.

The chain links TRBV5-1 to TRBJ2-3; a possible D gene is TRBD2 (5 bases). CDR3 size: 14 residues. Per germline, CDR1 SGHRS and CDR2 YFSETQ. The V end lost 6 bases, the J end lost 7 bases, and 18 bases lay between the germline ends. The chain's CDR3 is CASTNRESTNTQYF. CDR3 coding DNA: TGCGCCAGCACAAACCGGGAAAGCACTAATACGCAGTATTTT.

The rearrangement links TRBV7-9 to TRBJ2-1; TRBD2 matches at 10 bases. This CDR3 spans 13 amino acids. V was clipped by 4 bases and J by 6 bases; unmatched bases: 0. The germline gives CDR1 SEHNR, CDR2 FQNEAQ (reference sequence). The CDR3 here is CASSWTSGNEQFF. DNA of the CDR3: TGTGCCAGCAGCTGGACTAGCGGCAATGAGCAGTTCTTC.

The chain carries TRBV21-1 and TRBJ2-2; the tabulated D call, TRBD2, remains unverified against the DNA. TRBV21-1 is shown as a pseudogene. This CDR3 comprises 16 residues. The DNA of the CDR3 is TGTGCCAGCAGCAAAGCTGCGGCCACGAACACCGGGGAGCTGTTTTTT. This translates into CASSKAAATNTGELFF.

This clone was detected a few times. The rearrangement uses TRBV7-2 and TRBJ1-1; TRBD1 aligns across 10 bases. The length of the CDR3 is 17 residues. The germline V gene has CDR1 SGHTA and CDR2 FQGNSA. J lost 4 bases, V lost 1 base, and 9 bases had no gene match. CDR3 loop: CASSLETGGWSGTEAFF. In nucleotides, the CDR3 is TGTGCCAGCAGCTTAGAGACAGGGGGCTGGAGTGGCACTGAAGCTTTCTTT.

This chain connects TRBV5-1 to TRBJ2-1; TRBD2 agrees at 10 bases. V shed 5 bases and J 0 bases; nucleotides not matched to a gene: 5. The CDR3 spans 16 residues. Germline V gene sequence: CDR1 SGHRS, CDR2 YFSETQ. DNA of the CDR3: TGCGCCAGCAGTGTACTAGCGGGGCCCTCCTACAATGAGCAGTTCTTC. This encodes CASSVLAGPSYNEQFF. The variable domain in full, with the rest retrieved from reference TRBV5-1 and TRBJ2-1, is KAGVTQTPRYLIKTRGQQVTLSCSPISGHRSVSWYQQTPGQGLQFLFEYFSETQRNKGNFPGRFSGRQFSNSRSEMNVSTLELGDSALYLCASSVLAGPSYNEQFFGPGTRLTVL.

This chain joins TRBV27 and TRBJ1-1; the D gene is possibly TRBD1 (5 bases). CDR3 size: 15 residues. V gave up 5 bases and J gave up 3 bases, with 16 bases separating them. The germline V gene encodes CDR1 MNHEY and CDR2 SMNVEV (reference sequence). This chain's CDR3 is CASSPFFLGDTEAFF. As DNA, the CDR3 is TGTGCCAGCAGTCCATTTTTTTTAGGGGACACTGAAGCTTTCTTT.